Detailed here is one TCR beta chain. The sample originates from a study of blood T cell repertoires in COVID-19. Overall study: The samples span acute and convalescent COVID-19 from the United States, Italy and Spain. From T cells, B-cell-depleted T cells, or PBMCs came the material, which was cDNA or gDNA.

In the source study's methods: Estimated nucleated cell counts came from reference gene primer amplification. Measured with immunoSEQ multiplex PCR; TCRdb has only the in-frame clones, and not every one. The V and J calls and clone size are taken from that table; D and trimming were inferred from the DNA. This table holds about 170,000 clones, roughly 93% found once. V dropped 5 bases and J dropped 7 bases, with 5 bases sitting between them. This CDR3 is 11 amino acids long. In germline, CDR1 is MNHEY, CDR2 SVGAGI. This TCR came from a man between 18 and 29 years old with COVID-19, enrolled during active disease. This chain connects TRBV6-5 to TRBJ1-4; no reliable D call. Sequencing used peripheral blood. The CDR3 DNA reads as TGTGCCAGCAGTCACAGTGAAAAACTGTTTTTT. Its protein product is CASSHSEKLFF.